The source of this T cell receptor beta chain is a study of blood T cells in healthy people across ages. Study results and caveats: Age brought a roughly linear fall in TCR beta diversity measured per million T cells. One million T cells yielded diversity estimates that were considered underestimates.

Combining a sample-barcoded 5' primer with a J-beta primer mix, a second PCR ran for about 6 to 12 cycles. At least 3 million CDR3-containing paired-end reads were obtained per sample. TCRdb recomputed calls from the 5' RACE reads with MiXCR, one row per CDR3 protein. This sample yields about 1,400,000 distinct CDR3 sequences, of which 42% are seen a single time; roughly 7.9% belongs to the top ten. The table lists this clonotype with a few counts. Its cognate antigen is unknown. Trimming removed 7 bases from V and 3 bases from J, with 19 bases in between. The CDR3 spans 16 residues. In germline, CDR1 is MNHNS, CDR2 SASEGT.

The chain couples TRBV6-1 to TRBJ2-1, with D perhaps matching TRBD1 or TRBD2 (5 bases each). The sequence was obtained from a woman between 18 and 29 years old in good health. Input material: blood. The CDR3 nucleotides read TGTGCCAGCATCCGATCTCGGGACGCCTTCTACAATGAGCAGTTCTTC. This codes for CASIRSRDAFYNEQFF.